A single sample is the source of the 19 T cell receptor beta chains below, sequenced in a study of blood T cell repertoires in COVID-19. Sequencing used immunoSEQ multiplex PCR; TCRdb keeps in-frame clones, though not all of them. This sample yields fewer than 600,000 clones, of which around 89% are seen a single time; 1.5% to 2% belongs to the top ten. The sequencing sample was made of PBMCs or T cells enriched from blood (not recorded which). These receptors originate from a woman aged 35 to 49 who had recovered from COVID-19.

The count of this clone is one. The rearrangement uses TRBV11-3 and TRBJ2-1; D is unresolved. This CDR3 comprises 15 residues. V lost 1 base and J lost 8, with 15 bases in between. The germline V gene has CDR1 SGHNT and CDR2 YENEEA. The CDR3 sequence is CASSLVSASWHEQFF. CDR3 bases: TGTGCCAGCAGCTTAGTATCGGCTAGTTGGCATGAGCAGTTCTTC.

This clone was recorded once. The CDR3 is CASSTYRAEQYF. The CDR3 DNA follows: TGTGCCAGCAGTACCTACAGGGCAGAGCAGTACTTC. The V gene is TRBV6-2 or TRBV6-3, the J gene TRBJ2-7; the D gene is possibly TRBD1 (6 bases). V lost 5 bases to trimming and J lost 7 bases, with 12 bases between them. The CDR3 extends over 12 amino acids. Germline lookup yields CDR1 MNHEY and CDR2 SVGEGT.

This clone was recorded a few times. The chain is built from TRBV27 and TRBJ2-7; perhaps TRBD2 as D (5 bases). V was shortened by 8 bases and J by 0 bases, with 11 bases between the two germline ends. The CDR3 has 13 residues. CDR1 is MNHEY, CDR2 SMNVEV, per germline (reference sequence). CDR3 amino acids: CASGFGSSYEQYF. CDR3 coding DNA: TGTGCCAGCGGATTTGGGAGCTCCTACGAGCAGTACTTC.

CDR3 sequence (DNA): TGCGCCAGCAGAAACGCAGGGTCTGGGTACACTGAAGCTTTCTTT. This sequence encodes CASRNAGSGYTEAFF. The chain joins TRBV5-1 to TRBJ1-1; TRBD1 might be the D (5 bases). Germline lookup yields CDR1 SGHRS and CDR2 YFSETQ. The CDR3 runs to 15 residues. Trimming took off 5 bases at V and 3 bases at J, with 17 bases between the two ends.

This sequence joins TRBV30 and TRBJ1-2; perhaps TRBD1 as D (5 bases). The CDR3 is made up of 14 amino acids. In germline, CDR1 is GTSNPN, CDR2 SVGIG (reference sequence). Trimming stripped 0 bases from V and 8 bases from J, with 16 bases between. The CDR3 bases are TGTGCCTGGAGTGTACTTAGGGGAATCGTCGGCTACACCTTC. Its translation is CAWSVLRGIVGYTF.

The gene calls are TRBV4-1 and TRBJ1-2; 9 bases agree with TRBD1. Germline V gene lookup returns CDR1 MGHRA and CDR2 YSYEKL. The V gene end was trimmed by 4 bases and the J gene end by 7 bases; junction bases not matched to a gene: 7. The CDR3 has 14 amino acids. The DNA for the CDR3 is TGCGCCAGCAGCCCGAACTCACAGGGGGCTGGCTACACCTTC. Protein: CASSPNSQGAGYTF.

This clone appeared a single time. CDR3 in amino acids: CASSTLAGATNEQFF. The CDR3 DNA reads as TGTGCCAGCAGTACCCTAGCGGGTGCGACGAATGAGCAGTTCTTC. The chain carries TRBV13 and TRBJ2-1; TRBD2 matches 8 bases. The CDR3 is 15 amino acids. Germline V gene sequence: CDR1 PRHDT, CDR2 FYEKMQ (reference sequence). Trimming removed 6 bases from V and 7 bases from J; junction bases left unmatched: 11.

The V and J genes are TRBV12-3 or TRBV12-4 and TRBJ1-2; TRBD1 matches 9 bases. This CDR3 region has 13 residues. V was clipped by 4 bases and J by 7 bases; unmatched bases: 4. The CDR3 coding sequence is TGTGCCAGCAGTTGGGGGACAGGGTCTGGCTACACCTTC. Encoded protein: CASSWGTGSGYTF.

The chain links TRBV5-6 to TRBJ2-7; D is unresolved. V was pared by 1 base and J by 2 bases, with 7 bases between. The CDR3 has 13 residues. In germline, CDR1 is SGHDT, CDR2 YYEEEE. As DNA, the CDR3 is TGTGCCAGCAGCTTGCCCGCGACCTACGAGCAGTACTTC. Protein product: CASSLPATYEQYF.

This clone appeared many times. The genes are TRBV3-1 (or the pseudogene TRBV3-2) and TRBJ2-5, with 13 nucleotides matching TRBD2. Losses at the gene ends were 0 bases for V and 2 bases for J; bases not matched to a gene: 12. Germline-derived CDR1 and CDR2 are LGHDT and YNNKEL (reference sequence). The CDR3 covers 20 residues. The CDR3 sequence: CASSQDSWGLAGRGQETQYF. The CDR3 DNA reads TGTGCCAGCAGCCAAGATTCGTGGGGACTAGCGGGACGCGGTCAAGAGACCCAGTACTTC.

V is TRBV10-1 and J is TRBJ2-7, with D maybe TRBD1 (6 bases). Germline V gene sequence: CDR1 WNHNN, CDR2 SYGVQD (reference sequence). The CDR3 extends over 15 amino acids. The ends were cut back, 3 bases at V and 6 bases at J, with 18 bases in the middle. The CDR3: CASSDRGTGRAEQYF. In DNA, the CDR3 is TGCGCCAGCAGTGATAGGGGGACGGGAAGGGCCGAGCAGTACTTC.

In its sample, this clone was seen once. The genes are TRBV9 and TRBJ2-2; maybe TRBD2 (5 bases). Germline CDR1 reads SGDLS; CDR2 reads YYNGEE. Trimming shortened V by 2 bases and J by 5 bases, and 13 bases separated the two germline ends. The CDR3 is made up of 15 amino acids. DNA of the CDR3: TGTGCCAGCAGCGTCATCCGACGAGGGACCGGGGAGCTGTTTTTT. It specifies CASSVIRRGTGELFF.

The chain joins TRBV14 to TRBJ1-2; 7 nucleotides agree with TRBD1. The CDR3 covers 16 residues. Looked up from germline, CDR1 is SGHDN and CDR2 is FVKESK. V dropped 0 bases and J dropped 7; count of bases not matched to a gene: 11. Written as DNA, the CDR3 is TGTGCCAGCAGCCAAGATTGGGACAGCTTTTCTATTGGCTACACCTTC. Amino acid sequence: CASSQDWDSFSIGYTF. The full variable domain, completed using reference TRBV14 and TRBJ1-2, is EAGVTQFPSHSVIEKGQTVTLRCDPISGHDNLYWYRRVMGKEIKFLLHFVKESKQDESGMPNNRFLAERTGGTYSTLKVQPAELEDSGVYFCASSQDWDSFSIGYTFGSGTRLTVV.

The chain links TRBV24-1 to TRBJ2-1; TRBD2 matches 11 bases. The CDR3 loop spans 16 amino acids. V lost 7 bases to trimming and J lost 2 bases; unmatched junction nucleotides: 6. Germline CDR1 reads KGHDR; CDR2 reads SFDVKD. The CDR3 sequence is CATSETSGRTYNEQFF. CDR3 DNA: TGTGCCACCAGCGAAACTAGCGGGAGAACCTACAATGAGCAGTTCTTC.

This chain uses TRBV28 with TRBJ2-1, with D perhaps matching TRBD2 (6 bases). This CDR3 spans 13 amino acids. V was pared by 6 bases and J by 10 bases, with 16 bases between. Germline V gives CDR1 MDHEN, CDR2 SYDVKM. This chain's CDR3 is CASSKGLGWEQFF. The CDR3 nucleotides read TGTGCCAGCAGCAAGGGACTGGGTTGGGAGCAGTTCTTC.

V usage is TRBV7-9 and J usage is TRBJ2-5, with TRBD2 as a possible D gene (5 bases). CDR1 SEHNR and CDR2 FQNEAQ come from the germline V gene (reference sequence). V lost 2 bases, J lost 1 base, and 14 bases lay in between. The CDR3 contains 16 residues. CDR3 in amino acids: CASSLSLSGSQETQYF. The CDR3 DNA is TGTGCCAGCAGCTTAAGCTTGTCTGGGAGCCAAGAGACCCAGTACTTC.

J is TRBJ2-5 and V is TRBV18; tentative D call: TRBD1 (5 bases). This CDR3 has 14 amino acids. Trimming left V 3 bases short and J 9 bases short, with 17 bases between. Germline-derived CDR1 and CDR2 are KGHSH and LQKENI. DNA of the CDR3: TGTGCCAGCTCACCCGGACAAAATTTTGGTCCCCAGTACTTC. This sequence encodes CASSPGQNFGPQYF.

V gene TRBV19 combines with J gene TRBJ1-2, with D perhaps TRBD1 (6 bases). Per the germline V gene, CDR1 is LNHDA and CDR2 is SQIVND (reference sequence). The V and J ends lost 7 bases and 5 bases respectively, with 26 bases between them. CDR3 size: 17 residues. Here the CDR3 reads CASNPGQKNPPHYGYTF. In nucleotides, the CDR3 is TGTGCCAGTAACCCAGGACAGAAAAACCCTCCCCATTATGGCTACACCTTC.

The table lists this clone with a count of one. V usage is TRBV21-1 and J usage is TRBJ2-2; TRBD2 was called by the table and not checked on the DNA. TRBV21-1 is assigned pseudogene status. CDR3 length: 17 residues. Here the CDR3 reads CASTSRGLAGVTGELFF. CDR3 nucleotide sequence: TGTGCCAGCACCTCTCGGGGACTAGCGGGAGTCACCGGGGAGCTGTTTTTT.